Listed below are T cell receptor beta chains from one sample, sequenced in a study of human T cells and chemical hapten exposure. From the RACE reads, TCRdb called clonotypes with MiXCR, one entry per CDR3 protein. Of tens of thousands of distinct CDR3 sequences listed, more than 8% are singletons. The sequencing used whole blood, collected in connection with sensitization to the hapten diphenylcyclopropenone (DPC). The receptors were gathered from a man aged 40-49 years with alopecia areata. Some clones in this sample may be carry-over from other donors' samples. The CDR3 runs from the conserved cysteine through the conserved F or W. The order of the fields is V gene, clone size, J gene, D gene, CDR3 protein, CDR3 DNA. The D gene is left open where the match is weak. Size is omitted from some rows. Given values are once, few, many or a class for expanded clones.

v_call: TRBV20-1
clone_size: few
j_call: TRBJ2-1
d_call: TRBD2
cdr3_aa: CSAYLAGEGNEQFF
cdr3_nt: TGCAGTGCTTATCTAGCGGGAGAGGGAAATGAGCAGTTCTTC

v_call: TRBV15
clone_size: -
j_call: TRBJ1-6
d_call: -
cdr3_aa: CATSRVNSPLHF
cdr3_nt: TGTGCCACCAGCAGGGTCAACTCACCCCTCCACTTT

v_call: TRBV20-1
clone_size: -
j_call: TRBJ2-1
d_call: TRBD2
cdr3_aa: CSARFLSGSTYNEQFF
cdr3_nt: TGCAGTGCTAGATTCCTTAGCGGGAGTACCTACAATGAGCAGTTCTTC

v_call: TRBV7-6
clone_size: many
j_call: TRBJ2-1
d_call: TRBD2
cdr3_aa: CASSLGVSGSNPYNEQFF
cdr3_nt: TGTGCCAGCAGCTTAGGAGTTAGCGGGAGTAATCCTTACAATGAGCAGTTCTTC

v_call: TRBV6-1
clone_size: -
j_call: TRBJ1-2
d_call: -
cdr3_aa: CASSPLTVGYTF
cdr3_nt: TGTGCCAGCAGTCCATTGACAGTCGGCTACACCTTC

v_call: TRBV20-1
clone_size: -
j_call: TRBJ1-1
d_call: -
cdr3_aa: CSARSIGGDTEAFF
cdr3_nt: TGCAGTGCTAGGAGTATCGGGGGAGACACTGAAGCTTTCTTT

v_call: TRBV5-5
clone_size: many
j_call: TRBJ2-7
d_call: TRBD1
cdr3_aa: CASSSGTARTTEQYF
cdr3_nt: TGTGCCAGCAGCTCTGGGACAGCGAGGACCACCGAGCAGTACTTC

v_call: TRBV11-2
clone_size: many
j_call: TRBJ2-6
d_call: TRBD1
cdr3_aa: CASSPTGGGGANVLTF
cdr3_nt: TGTGCCAGCAGCCCTACAGGGGGCGGTGGGGCCAACGTCCTGACTTTC

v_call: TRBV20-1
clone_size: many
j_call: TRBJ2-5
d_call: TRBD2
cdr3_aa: CSAFSAPTSGRETQYF
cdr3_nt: TGCAGTGCTTTCTCAGCCCCCACTAGCGGACGGGAGACCCAGTACTTC

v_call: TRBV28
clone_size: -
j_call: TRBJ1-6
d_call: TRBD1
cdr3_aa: CASILGRQGASTPLHF
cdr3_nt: TGTGCCAGCATCCTAGGGAGACAGGGGGCATCGACACCCCTCCACTTT

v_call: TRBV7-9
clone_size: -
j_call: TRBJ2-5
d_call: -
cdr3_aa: CASSLGRVIQETQYF
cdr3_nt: TGTGCCAGCAGCTTAGGCAGGGTCATACAAGAGACCCAGTACTTC

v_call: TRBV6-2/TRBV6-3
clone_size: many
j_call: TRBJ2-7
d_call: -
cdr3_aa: CASSYLGPRPYEQYF
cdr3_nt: TGTGCCAGCAGTTACTTGGGACCGCGACCCTACGAGCAGTACTTC

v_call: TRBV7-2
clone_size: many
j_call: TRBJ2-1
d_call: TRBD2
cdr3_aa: CASSSHGLAHNEQFF
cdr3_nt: TGTGCCAGCAGCTCACACGGACTAGCCCACAATGAGCAGTTCTTC

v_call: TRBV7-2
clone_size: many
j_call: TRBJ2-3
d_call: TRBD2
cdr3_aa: CASTGGSGRASTDTQYF
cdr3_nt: TGTGCCAGCACTGGAGGTAGCGGGAGGGCTAGCACAGATACGCAGTATTTT

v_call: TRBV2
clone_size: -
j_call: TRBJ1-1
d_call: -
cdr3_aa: CASSGYTYTEAFF
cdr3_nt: TGTGCCAGCAGTGGCTACACGTACACTGAAGCTTTCTTT

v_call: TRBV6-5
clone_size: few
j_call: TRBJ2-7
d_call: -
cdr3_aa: CASSYSQDSYEQYF
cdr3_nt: TGTGCCAGCAGTTACTCGCAGGACTCCTACGAGCAGTACTTC

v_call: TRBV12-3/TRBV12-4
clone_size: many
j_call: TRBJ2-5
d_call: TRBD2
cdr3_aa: CASSLGLEASGRIGLETQYF
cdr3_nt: TGTGCCAGCAGTTTAGGGTTGGAGGCTAGCGGGAGAATCGGTTTGGAGACCCAGTACTTC

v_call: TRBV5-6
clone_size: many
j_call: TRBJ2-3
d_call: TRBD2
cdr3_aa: CASSPVRGGTDTQYF
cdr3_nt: TGTGCCAGCAGCCCGGTCCGGGGGGGCACAGATACGCAGTATTTT

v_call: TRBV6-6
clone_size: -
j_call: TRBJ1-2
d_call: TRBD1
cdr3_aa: CASIESGTANYGYTF
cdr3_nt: TGTGCCAGCATCGAAAGCGGGACAGCTAACTATGGCTACACCTTC

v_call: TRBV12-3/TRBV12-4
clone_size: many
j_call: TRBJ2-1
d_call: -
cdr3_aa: CASSFGQSNRNEQFF
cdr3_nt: TGTGCCAGCAGTTTTGGCCAGTCTAATCGTAATGAGCAGTTCTTC

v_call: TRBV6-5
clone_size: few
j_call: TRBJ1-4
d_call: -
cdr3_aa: CASSLDRATNEKLFF
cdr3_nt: TGTGCCAGCAGCTTAGACCGTGCTACGAATGAAAAACTGTTTTTT

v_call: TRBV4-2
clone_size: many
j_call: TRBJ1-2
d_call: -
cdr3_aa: CASSQDSNVGYGYTF
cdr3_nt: TGTGCCAGCAGCCAAGATTCCAACGTAGGCTATGGCTACACCTTC

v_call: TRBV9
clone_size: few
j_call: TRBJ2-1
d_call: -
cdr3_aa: CASSVETGLMNEQFF
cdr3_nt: TGTGCCAGCAGCGTAGAAACAGGGTTAATGAATGAGCAGTTCTTC

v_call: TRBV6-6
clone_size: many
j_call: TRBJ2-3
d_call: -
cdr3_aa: CASSDRGGTDTQYF
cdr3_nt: TGTGCCAGCAGTGACAGAGGGGGCACAGATACGCAGTATTTT

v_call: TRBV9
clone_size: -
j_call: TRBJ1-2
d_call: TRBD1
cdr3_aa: CASSQTGTNGYTF
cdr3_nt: TGTGCCAGCAGCCAGACAGGGACTAATGGCTACACCTTC

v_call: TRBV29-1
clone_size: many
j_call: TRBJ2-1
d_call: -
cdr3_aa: CSVRSRSSYNEQFF
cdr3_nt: TGCAGCGTTCGCTCCCGGAGCTCCTACAATGAGCAGTTCTTC

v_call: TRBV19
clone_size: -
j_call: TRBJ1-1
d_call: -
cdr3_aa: CVSAPSQGWDTEAFF
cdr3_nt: TGTGTCAGTGCCCCCTCGCAGGGATGGGACACTGAAGCTTTCTTT

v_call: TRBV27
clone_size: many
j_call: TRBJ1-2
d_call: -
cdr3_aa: CASSFEGNYGYTF
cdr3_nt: TGTGCCAGCAGTTTTGAAGGGAACTATGGCTACACCTTC

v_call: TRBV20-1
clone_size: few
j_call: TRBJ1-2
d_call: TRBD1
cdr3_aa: CSAGDRGSTNYGYTF
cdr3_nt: TGCAGTGCCGGGGACAGGGGGTCAACTAACTATGGCTACACCTTC

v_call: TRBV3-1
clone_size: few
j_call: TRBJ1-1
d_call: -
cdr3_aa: CASSPPQGSTEAFF
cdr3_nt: TGTGCCAGCAGCCCTCCCCAGGGATCCACTGAAGCTTTCTTT

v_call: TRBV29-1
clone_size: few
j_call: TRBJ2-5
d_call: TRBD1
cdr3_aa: CSAWTGPGTQYF
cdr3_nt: TGCAGCGCCTGGACAGGCCCAGGGACCCAGTACTTC

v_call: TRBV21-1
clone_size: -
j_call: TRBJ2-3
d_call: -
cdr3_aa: CAIHLKSDTQYF
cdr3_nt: TGTGCCATCCACCTGAAGTCAGATACGCAGTATTTT

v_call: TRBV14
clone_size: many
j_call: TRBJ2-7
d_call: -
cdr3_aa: CASSQQKGAYEQYF
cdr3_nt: TGTGCCAGCAGCCAGCAAAAGGGGGCCTACGAGCAGTACTTC

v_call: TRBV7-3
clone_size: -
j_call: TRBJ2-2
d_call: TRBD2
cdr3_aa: CASSPAGADTGELFF
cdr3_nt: TGTGCCAGCAGCCCAGCGGGGGCTGACACCGGGGAGCTGTTTTTT

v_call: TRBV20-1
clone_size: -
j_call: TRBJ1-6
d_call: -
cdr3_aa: CSASTGWRDNSPLHF
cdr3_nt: TGCAGTGCCTCAACAGGGTGGCGAGATAATTCACCCCTCCACTTT

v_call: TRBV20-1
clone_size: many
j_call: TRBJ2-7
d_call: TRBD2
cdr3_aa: CSASGTSGLSYEQYF
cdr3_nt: TGCAGTGCTAGCGGGACTAGCGGGTTATCCTACGAGCAGTACTTC

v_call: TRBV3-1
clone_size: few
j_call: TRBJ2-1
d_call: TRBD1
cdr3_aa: CASSSSTGAEQFF
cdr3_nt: TGTGCCAGCAGCTCCTCCACAGGGGCTGAGCAGTTCTTC

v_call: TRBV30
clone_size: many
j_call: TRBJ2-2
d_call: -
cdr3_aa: CAWSVDPRVARTLNTGELFF
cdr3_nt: TGTGCCTGGAGCGTGGACCCTCGGGTAGCACGGACGTTGAACACCGGGGAGCTGTTTTTT

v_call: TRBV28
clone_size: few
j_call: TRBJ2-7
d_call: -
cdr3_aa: CASIRRIPYEQYF
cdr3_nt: TGTGCCAGCATCAGGCGGATCCCCTACGAGCAGTACTTC

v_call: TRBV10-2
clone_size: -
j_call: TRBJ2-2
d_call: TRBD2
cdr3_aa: CASIRTSGTNTGELFF
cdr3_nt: TGCGCCAGCATTAGAACAAGCGGGACGAACACCGGGGAGCTGTTTTTT

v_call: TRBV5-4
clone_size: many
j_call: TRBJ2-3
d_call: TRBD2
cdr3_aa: CASSSGTSPDTQYF
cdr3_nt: TGTGCCAGCAGTTCCGGGACTAGTCCAGATACGCAGTATTTT

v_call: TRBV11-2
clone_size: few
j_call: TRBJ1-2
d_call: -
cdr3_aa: CASGNYGYTF
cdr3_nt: TGTGCCAGCGGCAACTATGGCTACACCTTC

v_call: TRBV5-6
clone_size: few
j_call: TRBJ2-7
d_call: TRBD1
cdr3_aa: CASRLNGQGGYEQYF
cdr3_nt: TGTGCCAGCAGGCTCAACGGACAGGGAGGCTACGAGCAGTACTTC

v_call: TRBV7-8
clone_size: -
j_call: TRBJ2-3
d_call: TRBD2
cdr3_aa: CASSHLAGASTDTQYF
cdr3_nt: TGTGCCAGCAGTCATCTAGCGGGAGCAAGCACAGATACGCAGTATTTT

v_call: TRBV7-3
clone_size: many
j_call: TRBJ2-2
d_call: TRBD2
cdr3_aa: CASSFGLAKNTGELFF
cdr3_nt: TGTGCCAGCAGCTTCGGACTAGCGAAGAACACCGGGGAGCTGTTTTTT